A few counts support the clone carrying this T cell receptor (beta chain). Its antigen is currently unknown. This sample is part of a study of radiotherapy plus CTLA-4 blockade in lung cancer. The protocol was immunoSEQ multiplex PCR, while the TCRdb copy is restricted to in-frame clones and leaves out a portion. The data contain tens of thousands of clones, roughly 80% of them singletons. Points from the study as a whole: Blood saw expansion of tumor-derived TCR clones after radiotherapy plus ipilimumab.

The V end was cut by 3 bases, the J end by 2 bases, with 14 bases between. Looked up from germline, CDR1 is KGHSH and CDR2 is LQKENI. This CDR3 has 15 amino acids. The TCR comes from a human donor with non-small cell lung cancer who had stable disease on radiotherapy plus ipilimumab. The sample was peripheral blood, taken from a patient treated with radiotherapy plus ipilimumab. The chain recombines TRBV18 with TRBJ2-7; D not resolved. The CDR3 DNA reads TGTGCCAGCTCACCGCGTAATAGAGATACCTACGAGCAGTACTTC. It encodes CASSPRNRDTYEQYF.